Shown below are 10 T cell receptor beta chains from a single sample sequenced in a study of preoperative IRX-2 immunotherapy in early breast cancer. Treatment described: preoperative locoregional IRX-2 cytokine immunotherapy. Method: immunoSEQ multiplex PCR; TCRdb's copy keeps in-frame clones and lacks some. The table shows 75,000 to 100,000 clones, with 70% to 90% occurring only once. Material: tumor tissue, obtained after IRX-2 immunotherapy. The receptors were gathered from a human donor with breast cancer.

This clone was detected only a few times. The chain is built from TRBV7-7 and TRBJ1-2; D unclear. Deletions cut 5 bases from V and 0 bases from J, with 10 bases between. Germline lookup yields CDR1 SSHAT and CDR2 FNYEAQ (reference sequence). CDR3 length: 14 amino acids. The CDR3 DNA follows: TGTGCCAGCAGCCCTTTAACAACTAACTATGGCTACACCTTC. Its protein is CASSPLTTNYGYTF.

The rearrangement links TRBV28 to TRBJ2-7; tentatively, D is TRBD2 (6 bases). V lost 5 bases and J 2 bases, leaving 13 bases between the germline ends. Germline CDR1 is MDHEN and CDR2 is SYDVKM. This CDR3 has 14 residues. CDR3 DNA: TGTGCCAGCAGTGAGACTAGAGGGGCCTACGAGCAGTACTTC. Its protein product is CASSETRGAYEQYF.

The CDR3 DNA is TGTGCCAGCAGTTTAGGTGGTTACAGGGGGCTCAGCTCTGGGGCCAACGTCCTGACTTTC. Amino acids: CASSLGGYRGLSSGANVLTF. This chain links TRBV28 with TRBJ2-6, with 9 bases lining up with TRBD1. Germline V gene data show CDR1 as MDHEN and CDR2 as SYDVKM. The CDR3 has 20 residues. V gave up 2 bases and J gave up 0 bases; unmatched junction bases: 11.

The rearrangement uses TRBV6-8 and TRBJ1-2; D is unresolved. The CDR3 is made up of 15 amino acids. The germline V gene has CDR1 MNHGY and CDR2 SAAAGT. With 5 bases removed from V and 1 base from J, the gap between germline ends came to 14 bases. In nucleotides, the CDR3 is TGTGCCAGCAGTCCCCGAGGTTCCAGTAACTATGGCTACACCTTC. It encodes CASSPRGSSNYGYTF.

The rearrangement links TRBV19 to TRBJ1-6; 7 positions agree with TRBD1. Trimming cost V 4 bases and J 10 bases; bases outside gene matches: 7. The CDR3 sequence is 14 residues long. Germline assignment: CDR1 LNHDA and CDR2 SQIVND (reference sequence). In DNA, the CDR3 is TGTGCCAGTAGTACACAGGGGTTGGAGTCACCCCTCCACTTT. The encoded protein is CASSTQGLESPLHF.

This clone was picked up one time. The rearrangement links TRBV28 to TRBJ2-5, with D possibly matching TRBD1 (5 bases). V was pared by 8 bases and J by 4 bases, with 14 bases between. The CDR3 runs 13 residues. Germline values: CDR1 MDHEN, CDR2 SYDVKM. The CDR3 loop is CASGASLGETQYF. DNA for the CDR3: TGTGCCAGCGGGGCCTCACTTGGAGAGACCCAGTACTTC.

The chain employs TRBV5-1 and TRBJ1-3; no clear D gene. The V gene's germline CDR1 is SGHRS and CDR2 YFSETQ. The V end lost 0 bases, the J end lost 1 base, and 11 bases lay between the germline ends. The CDR3 spans 16 residues. The CDR3 bases are TGCGCCAGCAGCTTGGAGGCTGTAGGGTCTGGAAACACCATATATTTT. Encoded protein: CASSLEAVGSGNTIYF.

The V gene is TRBV19, the J gene TRBJ1-2; maybe TRBD1 (5 bases). V was pared by 8 bases and J by 4 bases, with 17 bases between. The CDR3 extends over 14 amino acids. From germline, CDR1 is LNHDA and CDR2 SQIVND (reference sequence). The CDR3 DNA follows: TGTGCCAGTTCAGGGATTGGGACTCTCTATGGCTACACCTTC. Protein product: CASSGIGTLYGYTF.

J is TRBJ2-7 and V is TRBV28; either TRBD1 or TRBD2 may fit D (5 bases each). The germline CDR1 and CDR2 sequences are MDHEN and SYDVKM. The CDR3 is 14 residues long. V gave up 2 bases and J gave up 4 bases, with 12 bases separating them. DNA of the CDR3: TGTGCCAGCAGTTTAGGGGGAGTTTTATACGAGCAGTACTTC. Translation gives CASSLGGVLYEQYF.

This clone was recorded once. The gene calls are TRBV19 and TRBJ1-6, with 7 positions matching TRBD1. The CDR3 contains 15 residues. Germline-derived CDR1 and CDR2 are LNHDA and SQIVND (reference sequence). The junction had 8 bases not matched to a gene; V was cut back by 6 bases and J by 6 bases. CDR3: CASRENRGINSPLHF. The DNA for the CDR3 is TGTGCCAGTAGGGAGAACAGGGGAATTAATTCACCCCTCCACTTT.